Shown below are 5 T cell receptor beta chains from a single sample sequenced in a study of cytomegalovirus exposure and HLA in healthy donors. The PCR used 60 Vbeta and 13 Jbeta primers. Here immunoSEQ multiplex PCR was the method, and the copy in TCRdb shows in-frame clones only, minus some. The repertoire holds around 150,000 clones, with 63% as singletons. The sample was PBMCs. The origin of the receptors is a woman in her sixties in good health and CMV-seropositive.

Here the CDR3 reads CAISESSSAQYF. For the CDR3, the DNA is TGTGCCATCAGTGAGTCGAGCAGCGCGCAGTATTTT. The chain uses TRBV10-3 and TRBJ2-3; D remains ambiguous. The CDR3 is made up of 12 amino acids. Germline CDR1 reads ENHRY; CDR2 reads SYGVKD. Between the trimmed V and J ends, which lost 0 bases and 10 bases, there was a span of 8 bases.

The chain joins TRBV19 to TRBJ1-2; the D gene is possibly TRBD1 (5 bases). V shed 3 bases and J shed 8 bases, with 19 bases lying between them. CDR1 LNHDA and CDR2 SQIVND come from the germline V gene (reference sequence). The CDR3 runs to 15 residues. The CDR3 nucleotides read TGTGCCAGTAGTATTCTCTTGCAGGGAAGTCGGGGCTACACCTTC. Translation gives CASSILLQGSRGYTF.

The rearrangement joins TRBV5-1 to TRBJ2-3; 7 nucleotides line up with TRBD2. CDR3 length: 17 residues. Trimming at V came to 0 bases and at J to 0 bases, leaving 7 bases not matched to a gene. Germline CDR1 and CDR2: SGHRS and YFSETQ. The CDR3 loop is CASSLAVSGPSTDTQYF. The CDR3 bases are TGCGCCAGCAGCTTGGCGGTTAGCGGGCCTAGCACAGATACGCAGTATTTT. The whole variable domain, remainder taken from reference TRBV5-1 and TRBJ2-3, is KAGVTQTPRYLIKTRGQQVTLSCSPISGHRSVSWYQQTPGQGLQFLFEYFSETQRNKGNFPGRFSGRQFSNSRSEMNVSTLELGDSALYLCASSLAVSGPSTDTQYFGPGTRLTVL.

The chain couples TRBV5-1 to TRBJ2-5; 12 bases align to TRBD1. This CDR3 is built from 16 residues. CDR1 is SGHRS and CDR2 is YFSETQ in the germline V gene. Trimming cost V 3 bases and J 3 bases; bases outside gene matches: 6. CDR3 in amino acids: CASSSTGTGGEETQYF. The CDR3 DNA sequence: TGCGCCAGCAGCTCTACCGGGACAGGGGGCGAAGAGACCCAGTACTTC.

With regard to this clone: Other DNA sequences in this sample translate to the same CDR3. This chain uses TRBV5-6 with TRBJ2-7; D not certain. CDR3 length: 12 residues. Germline V gives CDR1 SGHDT, CDR2 YYEEEE. Trimming shortened V by 4 bases and J by 4 bases, and 9 bases separated the two germline ends. CDR3 protein: CASSLSGYEQYF. CDR3 nucleotides: TGTGCCAGCAGCCTTTCGGGTTACGAGCAGTACTTC.